This T cell receptor beta chain was identified during a study of T-cell reconstitution after alpha-beta-depleted transplantation in children. Construction of the TCRbeta library involved unique molecular identifiers. TCRdb called the PCR reads again in MiXCR, with one record for every CDR3 protein. The table records hundreds of thousands of distinct CDR3 sequences, about an eighth of them present only once. A word on this clonotype: Its antigen is as yet unknown.

General study findings and limits: It was reported that alpha-beta T cells came from several hundred expanded graft clones (about two months after transplant). There were some patients whose high TCRbeta diversity at day 60 came from surviving recipient T cells and thymic progenitors. A year had passed since transplant, and T-cell counts and diversity by then came mostly from newly produced T cells.

With V trimmed by 7 bases and J by 0 bases, 6 bases remained unmatched. Germline CDR1 and CDR2: SGHTA and FQGNSA. The CDR3 consists of 14 residues. The sequenced sample was PBMCs, mostly from graft donor cells, obtained 360 days after TCRalphabeta/CD19-depleted stem cell transplant. This sequence was found in a male patient younger than 18 who had a stem cell transplant for acute myeloid leukemia, so the T cells may come from the graft donor. The V gene is TRBV7-2, the J gene TRBJ2-7; the match to TRBD2 covers 7 bases. The CDR3 sequence: CASTPGGSSYEQYF. The CDR3 DNA follows: TGTGCCAGCACGCCCGGCGGGAGCTCCTACGAGCAGTACTTC. Full variable domain (outside the CDR3, taken from reference TRBV7-2 and TRBJ2-7): GAGVSQSPSNKVTEKGKDVELRCDPISGHTALYWYRQSLGQGLEFLIYFQGNSAPDKSGLPSDRFSAERTGGSVSTLTIQRTQQEDSAVYLCASTPGGSSYEQYFGPGTRLTVT.